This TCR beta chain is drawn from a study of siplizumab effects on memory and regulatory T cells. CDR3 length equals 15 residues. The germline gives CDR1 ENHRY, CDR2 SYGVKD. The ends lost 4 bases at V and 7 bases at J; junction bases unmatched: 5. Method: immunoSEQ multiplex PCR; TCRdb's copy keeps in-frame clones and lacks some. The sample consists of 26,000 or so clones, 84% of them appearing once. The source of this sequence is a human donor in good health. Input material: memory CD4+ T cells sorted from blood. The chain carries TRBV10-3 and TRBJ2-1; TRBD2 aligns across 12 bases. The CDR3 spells CAISGLAGVYNEQFF. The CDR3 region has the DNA TGTGCCATCAGTGGACTAGCGGGAGTGTATAATGAGCAGTTCTTC.